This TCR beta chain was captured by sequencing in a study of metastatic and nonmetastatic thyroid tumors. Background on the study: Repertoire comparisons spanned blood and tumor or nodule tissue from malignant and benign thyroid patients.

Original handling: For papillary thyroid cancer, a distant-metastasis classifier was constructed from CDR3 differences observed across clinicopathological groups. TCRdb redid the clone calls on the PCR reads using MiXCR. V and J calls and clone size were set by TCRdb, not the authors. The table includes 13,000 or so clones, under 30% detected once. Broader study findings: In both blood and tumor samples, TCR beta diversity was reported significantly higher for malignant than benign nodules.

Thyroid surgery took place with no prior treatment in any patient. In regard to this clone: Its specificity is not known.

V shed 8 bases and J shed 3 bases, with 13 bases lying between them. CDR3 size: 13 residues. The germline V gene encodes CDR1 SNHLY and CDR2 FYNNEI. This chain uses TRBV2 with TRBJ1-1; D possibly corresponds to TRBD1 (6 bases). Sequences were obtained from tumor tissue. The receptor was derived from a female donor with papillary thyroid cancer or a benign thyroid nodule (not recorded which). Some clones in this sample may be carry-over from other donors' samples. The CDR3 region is CASEEQGDTEAFF. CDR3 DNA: TGTGCCAGCGAAGAACAGGGAGACACTGAAGCTTTCTTT.